This T cell receptor (beta chain) is from a study of radiation and T cells in renal cell carcinoma. V was clipped by 5 bases and J by 6 bases, with 7 bases between them. CDR1 is DFQATT and CDR2 is SNEGSKA in the germline V gene (reference sequence). This CDR3 is 10 amino acids long. The time point was: baseline pretreatment blood. The treatment was: 15 Gy SBRT to primary tumor, nephrectomy 4 weeks later. Repertoires were generated with immunoSEQ multiplex PCR, while TCRdb's copy carries only in-frame clones and drops some. The profile shows 100,000 to 150,000 clones, about four fifths of them singletons.

This receptor was taken from a woman aged 60-75 years with renal cell carcinoma. The sequencing here drew on blood, taken from a patient whose treatment included radiotherapy and nephrectomy. The chain joins TRBV20-1 to TRBJ1-1; a weak D match, TRBD1 (5 bases). The CDR3 DNA reads TGCAGTGCTTGGGACTCTGAAGCTTTCTTT. Amino acids: CSAWDSEAFF.